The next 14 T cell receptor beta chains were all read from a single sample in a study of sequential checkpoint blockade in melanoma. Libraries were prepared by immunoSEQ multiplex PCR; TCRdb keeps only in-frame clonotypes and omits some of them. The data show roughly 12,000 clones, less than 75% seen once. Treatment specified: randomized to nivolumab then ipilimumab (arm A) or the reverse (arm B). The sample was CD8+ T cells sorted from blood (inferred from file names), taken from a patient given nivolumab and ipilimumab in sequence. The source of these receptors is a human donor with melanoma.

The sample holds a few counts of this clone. In nucleotides, the CDR3 is TGTGCCAGCGGAGGTTATAGCACAGATACGCAGTATTTT. Protein product: CASGGYSTDTQYF. This chain joins TRBV6-1 and TRBJ2-3; D perhaps matches TRBD2 (5 bases). This CDR3 is 13 amino acids long. Trimming pared 8 bases from V and 0 bases from J, leaving 9 bases between. Germline CDR1 reads MNHNS; CDR2 reads SASEGT.

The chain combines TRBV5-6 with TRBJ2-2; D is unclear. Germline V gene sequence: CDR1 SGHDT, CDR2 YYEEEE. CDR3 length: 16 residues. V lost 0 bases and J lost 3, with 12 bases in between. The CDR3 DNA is TGTGCCAGCAGCTTGGCCGCACTAAAATACACCGGGGAGCTGTTTTTT. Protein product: CASSLAALKYTGELFF.

The CDR3, as DNA: TGTGCCAGCAGTGAAGAAACTAGCGGGAGAGATACGCAGTATTTT. Translating it yields CASSEETSGRDTQYF. The chain uses TRBV6-1 and TRBJ2-3, with TRBD2 identical over 11 bases. V dropped 1 base and J dropped 5; count of bases not matched to a gene: 2. Germline lookup yields CDR1 MNHNS and CDR2 SASEGT. This CDR3 has 15 residues.

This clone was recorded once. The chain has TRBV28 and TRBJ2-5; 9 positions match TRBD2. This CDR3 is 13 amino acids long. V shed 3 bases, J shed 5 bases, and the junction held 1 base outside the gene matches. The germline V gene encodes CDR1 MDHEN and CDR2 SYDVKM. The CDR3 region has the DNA TGTGCCAGCAGTTTCGCGGGGGGGGAGACCCAGTACTTC. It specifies CASSFAGGETQYF.

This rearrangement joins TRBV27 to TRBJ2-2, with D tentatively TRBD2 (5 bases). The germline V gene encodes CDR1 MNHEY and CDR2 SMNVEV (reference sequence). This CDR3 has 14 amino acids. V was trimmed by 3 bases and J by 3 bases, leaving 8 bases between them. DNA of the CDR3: TGTGCCAGCAGTTTCGGACTTCACACCGGGGAGCTGTTTTTT. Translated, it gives CASSFGLHTGELFF.

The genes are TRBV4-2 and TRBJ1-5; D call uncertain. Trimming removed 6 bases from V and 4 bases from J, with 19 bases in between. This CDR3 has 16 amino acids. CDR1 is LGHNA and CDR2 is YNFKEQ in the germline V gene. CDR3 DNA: TGTGCCAGCAGTACGCCGGCGGCTAATCAGAATCAGCCCCAGCATTTT. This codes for CASSTPAANQNQPQHF.

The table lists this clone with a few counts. In DNA, the CDR3 is TGTGCCAGCAGCTTAGCGGACTACATCGGGGAGCTGTTTTTT. This translates into CASSLADYIGELFF. V gene TRBV7-8 combines with J gene TRBJ2-2, with D perhaps matching TRBD2 (6 bases). CDR3 length: 14 amino acids. CDR1 is SGHVS, CDR2 FQNEAQ, per germline. The V gene lost 0 bases and the J gene lost 7 bases, with 9 bases spanning the gap.

This CDR3 is CASSYQGSTYEQYF. As DNA, the CDR3 is TGTGCCAGCAGTTATCAGGGGTCGACCTACGAGCAGTACTTC. The chain joins TRBV6-5 to TRBJ2-7; D is perhaps TRBD1 (6 bases). This CDR3 region has 14 residues. The V gene's germline CDR1 is MNHEY and CDR2 SVGAGI. Trimming cost V 3 bases and J 2 bases, with 11 bases left between them.

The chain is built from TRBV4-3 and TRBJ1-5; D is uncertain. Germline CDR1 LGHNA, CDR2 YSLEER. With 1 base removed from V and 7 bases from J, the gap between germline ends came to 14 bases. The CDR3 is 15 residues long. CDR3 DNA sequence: TGCGCCAGCAGCCAAGTGTATGAGGGTTTACAGCCCCAGCATTTT. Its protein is CASSQVYEGLQPQHF.

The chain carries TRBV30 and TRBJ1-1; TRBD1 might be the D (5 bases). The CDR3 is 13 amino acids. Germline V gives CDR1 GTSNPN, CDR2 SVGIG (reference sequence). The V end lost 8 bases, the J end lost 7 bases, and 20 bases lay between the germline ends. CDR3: CAKSKGEVGEAFF. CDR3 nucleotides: TGTGCCAAAAGTAAAGGGGAGGTCGGTGAAGCTTTCTTT.

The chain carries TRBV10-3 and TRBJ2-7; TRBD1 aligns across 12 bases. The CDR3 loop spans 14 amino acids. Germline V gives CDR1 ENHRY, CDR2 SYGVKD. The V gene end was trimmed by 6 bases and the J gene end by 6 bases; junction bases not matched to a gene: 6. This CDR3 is CAIRIRDRGLEQYF. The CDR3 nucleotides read TGTGCCATCAGGATCCGGGACAGGGGGCTCGAGCAGTACTTC.

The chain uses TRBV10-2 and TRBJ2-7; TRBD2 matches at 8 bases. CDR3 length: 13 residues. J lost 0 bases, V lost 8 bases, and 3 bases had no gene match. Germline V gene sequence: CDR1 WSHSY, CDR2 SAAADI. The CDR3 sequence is CASSAGASYEQYF. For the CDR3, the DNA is TGCGCCAGCTCAGCGGGAGCCTCCTACGAGCAGTACTTC.

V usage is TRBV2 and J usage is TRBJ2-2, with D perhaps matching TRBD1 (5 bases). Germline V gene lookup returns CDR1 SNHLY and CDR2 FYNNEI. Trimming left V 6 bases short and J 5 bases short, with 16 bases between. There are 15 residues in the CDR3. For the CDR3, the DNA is TGTGCCAGCAGGGCAGACAGAATTGGTACCGGGGAGCTGTTTTTT. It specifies CASRADRIGTGELFF.

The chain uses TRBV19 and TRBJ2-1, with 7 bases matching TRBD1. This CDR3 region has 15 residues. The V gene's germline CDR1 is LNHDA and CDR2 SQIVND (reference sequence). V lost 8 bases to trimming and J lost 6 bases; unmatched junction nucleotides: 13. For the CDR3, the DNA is TGTGCCAGTGTGGGATGGGACAGTGGACGCAATGAGCAGTTCTTC. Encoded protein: CASVGWDSGRNEQFF.